A selection of T cell receptor beta chains follows, all from one sample in a study of cytomegalovirus exposure and HLA in healthy donors. Using immunoSEQ multiplex PCR, the repertoire was profiled, and TCRdb retains in-frame clones only, with some absent. The profile shows 200,000 to 250,000 clones, about 80% of them singletons. The specimen sequenced was PBMCs. The receptors stem from a woman aged 40 to 50 in good health and CMV-seronegative. Both conserved end residues are part of each CDR3. The D gene is left open where the match is weak. Clone size appears in some rows only: once, few, many, or a class for an expanded clone.

D gene,clone size,V gene,J gene,CDR3 protein,CDR3 DNA
-,-,TRBV21-1,TRBJ2-1,CASSKSGTGSNEQFF,TGTGCCAGCAGCAAATCCGGGACAGGGAGCAATGAGCAGTTCTTC
TRBD1,few,TRBV19,TRBJ2-7,CASRHGTGVYEQYF,TGTGCCAGTAGACACGGGACAGGGGTGTACGAGCAGTACTTC
-,-,TRBV7-3,TRBJ1-2,CASSPGGISYGYTF,TGTGCCAGCAGTCCGGGGGGAATTTCCTATGGCTACACCTTC
TRBD1,-,TRBV2,TRBJ2-7,CASSEETGLSYEQYF,TGTGCCAGCAGTGAAGAGACAGGGTTGTCCTACGAGCAGTACTTC
TRBD1,-,TRBV6-5,TRBJ1-1,CASSDRANTEAFF,TGTGCCAGCAGTGACAGGGCGAACACTGAAGCTTTCTTT
-,-,TRBV11-3,TRBJ1-3,CENGSSSGNTIYF,TGTGAAAACGGGTCTAGCTCTGGAAACACCATATATTTT
-,-,TRBV18,TRBJ2-5,CASSPTGSQETQYF,TGTGCCAGCTCACCCACCGGGAGCCAAGAGACCCAGTACTTC
-,-,TRBV6-1,TRBJ2-7,CASSERGGNSYEQYF,TGTGCCAGCAGTGAAAGGGGGGGAAACTCCTACGAGCAGTACTTC
-,-,TRBV10-1,TRBJ1-2,CASHDRLNYGYTF,TGCGCCAGCCACGACAGGTTAAACTATGGCTACACCTTC
-,-,TRBV4-2,TRBJ1-5,CASSQDSSGVRQPQHF,TGTGCCAGCAGCCAAGATTCATCAGGGGTGAGACAGCCCCAGCATTTT
TRBD1,-,TRBV29-1,TRBJ1-1,CSCTGTGGWNTEAFF,TGCAGCTGTACCGGGACAGGGGGCTGGAACACTGAAGCTTTCTTT
-,few,TRBV6-5,TRBJ1-5,CASRGRDNQPQHF,TGTGCCAGCAGGGGCAGGGACAATCAGCCCCAGCATTTT
-,-,TRBV30,TRBJ1-3,CAWSVVSSGNTIYF,TGTGCCTGGAGTGTAGTGAGCTCTGGAAACACCATATATTTT
-,-,TRBV9,TRBJ2-1,CASSAKDSRINEQFF,TGTGCCAGCAGCGCGAAGGACAGTAGGATCAATGAGCAGTTCTTC
TRBD1,-,TRBV7-3,TRBJ2-3,CASSQTGGTDTQYF,TGTGCCAGCAGCCAGACAGGGGGCACAGATACGCAGTATTTT
-,-,TRBV4-2,TRBJ1-4,CASSQKQGSNEKLFF,TGTGCCAGCAGCCAAAAACAGGGTTCTAATGAAAAACTGTTTTTT
-,-,TRBV4-1,TRBJ1-3,CASSQDGRLPGLVGNTIYF,TGCGCCAGCAGCCAAGATGGACGGTTGCCAGGGTTAGTCGGAAACACCATATATTTT
TRBD2,-,TRBV7-9,TRBJ2-1,CASSILASGGVIYNEQFF,TGTGCCAGCAGCATTTTGGCTAGCGGGGGGGTTATATACAATGAGCAGTTCTTC
-,-,TRBV14,TRBJ1-1,CASSALTGTYTEAFF,TGTGCCAGCAGCGCGCTTACAGGGACGTACACTGAAGCTTTCTTT
TRBD1,once,TRBV29-1,TRBJ2-3,CSVVFYVLGDRVLRNTDTQYF,TGCAGCGTTGTCTTTTATGTCTTGGGGGACAGGGTATTAAGGAACACAGATACGCAGTATTTT
-,once,TRBV11-3,TRBJ2-7,CASSLEAQQYF,TGTGCCAGCAGTCTAGAGGCTCAGCAGTACTTC
TRBD1,once,TRBV29-1,TRBJ2-3,CSVRQGGFTDTQYF,TGCAGCGTTAGACAGGGCGGATTCACAGATACGCAGTATTTT
TRBD1,-,TRBV5-1,TRBJ2-7,CASSNPGQGGYEQYF,TGCGCCAGCAGCAACCCGGGACAGGGGGGTTACGAGCAGTACTTC
TRBD2,once,TRBV7-9,TRBJ2-1,CASSLSGGPRRVEQFF,TGTGCCAGCAGCTTAAGCGGGGGGCCCCGGAGGGTTGAGCAGTTCTTC